One sample yielded the 29 T cell receptor beta chains listed below, sequenced in a study of human T cells and chemical hapten exposure. Using its own MiXCR run on the RACE reads, TCRdb lists one record per CDR3 protein. The sample comprises under 400,000 distinct CDR3 sequences, less than 6.5% of which are singletons, and 2.6% rests with the top ten. Documented time point: pre-sensitization, week 0. The treatment was: therapeutic diphenylcyclopropenone sensitization with weekly scalp DPC. The input for sequencing was whole blood, taken in connection with sensitization to the hapten diphenylcyclopropenone (DPC). The receptor set was obtained from a woman aged 45-59 years with alopecia areata. Some clones in this sample may be carry-over from other donors' samples.

This clonotype was seen ten or more times. The rearrangement joins TRBV5-6 to TRBJ1-5; tentatively, D is TRBD1 (6 bases). The V gene's germline CDR1 is SGHDT and CDR2 YYEEEE. V was trimmed by 2 bases and J by 10 bases, leaving 13 bases between them. CDR3 length: 13 amino acids. CDR3 coding DNA: TGTGCCAGCAGCTTAGCAGGGGTAATACCCCAGCATTTT. Protein: CASSLAGVIPQHF.

This clonotype showed up just a few times. The chain uses TRBV28 and TRBJ1-2; no definite D call. The CDR3 has 16 amino acids. Trimming took off 3 bases at V and 5 bases at J, with 19 bases between the two ends. The germline gives CDR1 MDHEN, CDR2 SYDVKM. The DNA of the CDR3 is TGTGCCAGCAGTTTCCCCTCACCGGGGAGGGCTTATGGCTACACCTTC. It is translated as CASSFPSPGRAYGYTF.

This clonotype came up a few times. The J gene is TRBJ1-1, the V gene TRBV7-8; a weak D match, TRBD1 (5 bases). Trimming left V 5 bases short and J 5 bases short, with 12 bases between. From germline, CDR1 is SGHVS and CDR2 FQNEAQ. This CDR3 spans 13 amino acids. The CDR3 sequence: CASSLLRGTEAFF. CDR3 DNA sequence: TGTGCCAGCAGCCTTCTGCGGGGGACTGAAGCTTTCTTT. The full variable domain, rest sourced from reference TRBV7-8 and TRBJ1-1, is GAGVSQSPRYKVAKRGQDVALRCDPISGHVSLFWYQQALGQGPEFLTYFQNEAQLDKSGLPSDRFFAERPEGSVSTLKIQRTQQEDSAVYLCASSLLRGTEAFFGQGTRLTVV.

This clonotype showed up many times. The chain joins TRBV5-8 to TRBJ2-3, with unresolved D. CDR3 length: 14 amino acids. Trimming cost V 7 bases and J 3 bases, with 15 bases left between them. Germline lookup yields CDR1 SGHTS and CDR2 YDEGEE. CDR3 nucleotides: TGTGCCAGCCTGGAAGAGGCGGTTACAGATACGCAGTATTTT. Its translation: CASLEEAVTDTQYF. The whole variable domain, remainder taken from reference TRBV5-8 and TRBJ2-3, is EAGVTQSPTHLIKTRGQQATLRCSPISGHTSVYWYQQALGLGLQFLLWYDEGEERNRGNFPPRFSGRQFPNYSSELNVNALELEDSALYLCASLEEAVTDTQYFGPGTRLTVL.

The genes are TRBV18 and TRBJ1-1; no reliable D call. Trimming took 2 bases from V and 0 from J, leaving 7 bases between them. CDR3 length: 14 residues. The germline V gene encodes CDR1 KGHSH and CDR2 LQKENI. For the CDR3, the DNA is TGTGCCAGCTCACCAGGCGCCGTGAACACTGAAGCTTTCTTT. Amino acid sequence: CASSPGAVNTEAFF.

For the CDR3, the DNA is TGCAGTGCTAGAGGACTAGCGGGAGGGTTTTACAATGAGCAGTTCTTC. Translation: CSARGLAGGFYNEQFF. This sequence joins TRBV20-1 and TRBJ2-1; TRBD2 matches 14 bases. Trimming took 1 base from V and 4 from J; bases not matched to a gene: 3. CDR1 DFQATT and CDR2 SNEGSKA come from the germline V gene (reference sequence). CDR3 length: 16 amino acids.

This clonotype turned up a few times. The gene calls are TRBV7-2 and TRBJ1-2, with D hard to call. Germline CDR1 and CDR2: SGHTA and FQGNSA. V gave up 3 bases and J gave up 0 bases, with 8 bases separating them. This CDR3 is 14 amino acids long. CDR3 sequence (DNA): TGTGCCAGCAGCTTTTACACGGCTAACTATGGCTACACCTTC. It encodes CASSFYTANYGYTF.

The chain is built from TRBV5-1 and TRBJ2-7; 10 bases agree with TRBD2. The ends lost 1 base at V and 6 bases at J; junction bases unmatched: 10. Per the germline V gene, CDR1 is SGHRS and CDR2 is YFSETQ. The CDR3 contains 16 residues. CDR3 sequence reads: CASSLRMLAGAGEQYF. In nucleotides, the CDR3 is TGCGCCAGCAGCTTGAGGATGCTAGCGGGAGCTGGCGAGCAGTACTTC.

This clonotype was counted a few times. The chain has TRBV12-5 and TRBJ2-5, with 8 positions matching TRBD1. With 0 bases clipped from V and 5 bases from J, the junction kept 8 bases outside the gene matches. The V gene's germline CDR1 is LGHNT and CDR2 FRNRAP. The CDR3 loop spans 16 amino acids. Here the CDR3 DNA reads TGTGCTAGTGGTTTGGTACGGGCAGGGGGCGTTGAGACCCAGTACTTC. Protein sequence: CASGLVRAGGVETQYF.

This clonotype came up many times. The chain has TRBV2 and TRBJ1-2, with unresolved D. Germline CDR1 and CDR2: SNHLY and FYNNEI. This CDR3 is 12 amino acids long. V was clipped by 5 bases and J by 7 bases, with 11 bases between them. The chain's CDR3 is CASSPTAAGYTF. DNA for the CDR3: TGTGCCAGCAGTCCTACCGCCGCTGGCTACACCTTC.

This clonotype was observed at least ten times. This chain links TRBV7-6 with TRBJ1-5; a weak D match, TRBD1 (5 bases). Germline lookup yields CDR1 SGHVS and CDR2 FNYEAQ. The CDR3 has 13 residues. Trimming took 3 bases from V and 7 from J, leaving 10 bases between them. CDR3 sequence: CASSLTALQPQHF. The DNA for the CDR3 is TGTGCCAGCAGCTTGACAGCACTACAGCCCCAGCATTTT.

This clonotype was picked up a small number of times. V usage is TRBV29-1 and J usage is TRBJ2-1; D is possibly TRBD2 (6 bases). Trimming pared 6 bases from V and 7 bases from J, leaving 13 bases between. Germline assignment: CDR1 SQVTM and CDR2 ANQGSEA. CDR3 length equals 12 residues. The chain's CDR3 is CSVGRGRNEQFF. CDR3 DNA sequence: TGCAGCGTGGGGCGAGGGAGGAATGAGCAGTTCTTC.

This rearrangement joins TRBV4-2 to TRBJ2-7, with 12 bases fitting TRBD2. CDR1 LGHNA and CDR2 YNFKEQ come from the germline V gene. The CDR3 extends over 16 amino acids. The ends lost 1 base at V and 2 bases at J; junction bases unmatched: 3. The CDR3 loop reads CASSQASSGGAYEQYF. In DNA, the CDR3 is TGTGCCAGCAGCCAAGCATCTAGCGGGGGGGCCTACGAGCAGTACTTC.

This CDR3 is CASSYPKTGNYGYTF. CDR3 DNA: TGTGCCAGCAGTTACCCGAAGACAGGGAACTATGGCTACACCTTC. The rearrangement joins TRBV6-2 or TRBV6-3 to TRBJ1-2; 7 bases match TRBD1. Per the germline V gene, CDR1 is MNHEY and CDR2 is SVGEGT. V was pared by 2 bases and J by 2 bases, with 5 bases of the junction left unmatched. The CDR3 runs 15 residues.

This clonotype was counted many times. The chain recombines TRBV3-1 with TRBJ2-1; 7 bases map to TRBD1. V shed 4 bases, J shed 9 bases, and the junction held 15 bases outside the gene matches. This CDR3 has 16 amino acids. Germline CDR1 LGHDT, CDR2 YNNKEL (reference sequence). For the CDR3, the DNA is TGTGCCAGCAGCCCGAGGGGGCCCTGGATAATCAGTGAGCAGTTCTTC. Translating gives CASSPRGPWIISEQFF.

CDR3 sequence reads: CAWTSGTAEAFF. The CDR3 DNA follows: TGTGCCTGGACCTCCGGGACAGCCGAAGCTTTCTTT. The gene calls are TRBV30 and TRBJ1-1, with 7 bases lining up with TRBD1. V shed 4 bases, J shed 8 bases, and the junction held 7 bases outside the gene matches. The CDR3 is 12 amino acids. Germline CDR1 GTSNPN, CDR2 SVGIG (reference sequence).

The rearrangement links TRBV21-1 to TRBJ1-2; the table calls TRBD1, which could not be checked here. TRBV21-1 is deemed a pseudogene. The CDR3 has 17 residues. The CDR3 sequence: CASSPPSRAEGDYGYTF. The CDR3 DNA reads TGTGCCAGCAGCCCACCCTCACGCGCGGAGGGGGACTATGGCTACACCTTC.

This rearrangement joins TRBV21-1 to TRBJ2-5; no DNA check was done on the table's D call, TRBD1. TRBV21-1 is noted as a pseudogene. This CDR3 has 16 residues. The CDR3 is CASIVSGRSSRKTQYF. The CDR3 DNA follows: TGTGCCAGCATAGTCTCTGGGCGGTCGTCGCGAAAGACCCAGTACTTC.

This clonotype was observed a handful of times. This chain connects TRBV12-3 or TRBV12-4 to TRBJ1-5; 7 nucleotides match TRBD1. Germline trimming cut 9 bases from V and 0 bases from J; bases unmatched to any gene: 17. CDR3 length: 18 amino acids. CDR3 nucleotides: TGTGCCAGTAGCACACCCTTCGGACAGGCGATTAGCAATCAGCCCCAGCATTTT. Protein: CASSTPFGQAISNQPQHF.

This clonotype showed up just a few times. This chain joins TRBV6-5 and TRBJ2-7; D gene uncertain. This CDR3 spans 16 amino acids. V dropped 6 bases and J dropped 3 bases, with 21 bases sitting between them. Germline values: CDR1 MNHEY, CDR2 SVGAGI. CDR3 nucleotide sequence: TGTGCCAGCAGCGTCGTAGGGAACAGTCGAAGCTACGAGCAGTACTTC. The encoded protein is CASSVVGNSRSYEQYF.

Only a few counts were recorded for this clonotype. This sequence joins TRBV5-6 and TRBJ1-6, with D possibly being TRBD1 (5 bases). The V and J ends lost 3 bases and 9 bases respectively, with 7 bases between them. CDR3 size: 12 residues. CDR1 is SGHDT and CDR2 is YYEEEE in the germline V gene. This CDR3 is CASSSRVSPLHF. In DNA, the CDR3 is TGTGCCAGCAGCTCCAGGGTTTCACCCCTCCACTTT.

The table lists this clonotype with a few counts. The genes are TRBV2 and TRBJ1-2; 7 bases are a match to TRBD1. The CDR3 is 14 amino acids. Germline V lookup: CDR1 SNHLY, CDR2 FYNNEI. Losses at the gene ends were 7 bases for V and 4 bases for J; bases not matched to a gene: 9. The CDR3 sequence: CASIPPDRAYGYTF. CDR3 nucleotides: TGTGCCAGCATCCCCCCCGACAGGGCCTATGGCTACACCTTC.

This clonotype has at least ten counts. The chain has TRBV2 and TRBJ1-2; no clear D. Germline V CDR1 and CDR2: SNHLY, FYNNEI. The CDR3 is 12 amino acids. The V gene lost 4 bases and the J gene lost 7 bases, with 10 bases spanning the gap. The CDR3 protein is CASSGASSGYTF. The CDR3 bases are TGTGCCAGCAGTGGAGCAAGTTCTGGCTACACCTTC.

This clonotype showed up many times. The V call is TRBV13, the J call TRBJ1-5; D remains unclear. Germline-derived CDR1 and CDR2 are PRHDT and FYEKMQ (reference sequence). The V gene lost 5 bases and the J gene lost 4 bases, with 12 bases spanning the gap. This CDR3 comprises 14 residues. The CDR3 DNA follows: TGTGCCAGCAGCCTGAGGACGGGAAATCAGCCCCAGCATTTT. Amino acid sequence: CASSLRTGNQPQHF.

This clonotype was seen only once. V usage is TRBV30 and J usage is TRBJ1-6; D gene uncertain. This CDR3 comprises 17 residues. Germline loops: CDR1 GTSNPN, CDR2 SVGIG (reference sequence). Trimming shortened V by 3 bases and J by 0 bases, and 15 bases separated the two germline ends. CDR3: CAWSLRVGSSYNSPLHF. The CDR3 DNA reads TGTGCCTGGAGCCTCCGGGTGGGGAGCTCCTATAATTCACCCCTCCACTTT.

The chain is built from TRBV27 and TRBJ1-6; unclear D gene. CDR3 length equals 14 residues. Trimming removed 3 bases from V and 6 bases from J, with 9 bases in between. CDR1 MNHEY and CDR2 SMNVEV come from the germline V gene (reference sequence). CDR3 sequence: CASSFWAVNSPLHF. The CDR3, as DNA: TGTGCCAGCAGTTTCTGGGCCGTTAATTCACCCCTCCACTTT.

This clonotype has at least ten counts. V usage is TRBV4-1 and J usage is TRBJ1-2; no firm D call. Between the trimmed V and J ends, which lost 2 bases and 3 bases, there was a span of 13 bases. The CDR3 loop spans 15 amino acids. CDR1 is MGHRA and CDR2 is YSYEKL in the germline V gene. The CDR3 sequence: CASSQNGGLYYGYTF. CDR3 nucleotides: TGCGCCAGCAGCCAAAATGGAGGGCTTTACTATGGCTACACCTTC.

This clonotype occurred many times. This CDR3 is CAWSSTGMTSLGYTF. In DNA, the CDR3 is TGTGCCTGGAGTTCCACAGGGATGACATCTCTCGGCTACACCTTC. This rearrangement joins TRBV30 to TRBJ1-2, with TRBD1 as a possible D gene (6 bases). With 2 bases removed from V and 8 bases from J, the gap between germline ends came to 21 bases. The CDR3 is made up of 15 amino acids. The V gene's germline CDR1 is GTSNPN and CDR2 SVGIG (reference sequence).

This clonotype was detected many times. Here the CDR3 reads CASSSGDSYYEQYF. The DNA of the CDR3 is TGTGCCAGCAGTTCGGGGGACAGCTACTACGAGCAGTACTTC. The gene calls are TRBV28 and TRBJ2-7; possible D gene TRBD1, 7 bases. The V gene's germline CDR1 is MDHEN and CDR2 SYDVKM. This CDR3 has 14 amino acids. The V gene lost 4 bases and the J gene lost 3 bases, with 13 bases spanning the gap.